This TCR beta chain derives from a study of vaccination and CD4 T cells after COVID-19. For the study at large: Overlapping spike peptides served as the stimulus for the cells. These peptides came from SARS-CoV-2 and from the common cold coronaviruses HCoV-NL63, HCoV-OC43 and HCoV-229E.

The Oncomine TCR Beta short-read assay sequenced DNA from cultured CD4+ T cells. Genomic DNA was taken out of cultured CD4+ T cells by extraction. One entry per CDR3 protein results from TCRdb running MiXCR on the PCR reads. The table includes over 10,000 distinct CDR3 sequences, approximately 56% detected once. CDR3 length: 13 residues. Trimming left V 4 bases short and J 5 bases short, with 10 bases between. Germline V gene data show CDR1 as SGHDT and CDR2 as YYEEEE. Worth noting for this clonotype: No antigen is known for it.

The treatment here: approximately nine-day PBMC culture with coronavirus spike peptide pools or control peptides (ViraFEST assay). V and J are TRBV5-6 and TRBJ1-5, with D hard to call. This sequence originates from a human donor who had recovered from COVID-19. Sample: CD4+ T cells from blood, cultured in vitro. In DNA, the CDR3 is TGTGCCAGCAGCATTCGACCCGATCAGCCCCAGCATTTT. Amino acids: CASSIRPDQPQHF.